These 24 T cell receptor beta chains came from one sample sequenced in a study of blood T cells in healthy people across ages. Together with a sample-barcoded 5' primer, a J-beta primer mix was included in a second PCR lasting 7 to 11 cycles. TCRdb ran MiXCR on the 5' RACE reads and lists one entry per CDR3 protein. The sample has about 1 million distinct CDR3 sequences, 20% to 25% seen once. This sample was shared with a second study, whose subject was T cells of mothers and their children.

The sample comprised blood. All receptors come from a girl aged 2 to 10 in good health.

The chain recombines TRBV24-1 with TRBJ1-2; D not certain. The CDR3 is 12 residues long. Trimming stripped 2 bases from V and 7 bases from J, with 7 bases between. The germline gives CDR1 KGHDR, CDR2 SFDVKD. CDR3 sequence reads: CATSDSTGGYTF. DNA for the CDR3: TGTGCCACCAGTGATTCCACCGGTGGCTACACCTTC.

The table lists this clonotype with many counts. The genes are TRBV11-2 and TRBJ2-2; no firm D call. Trimming took off 10 bases at V and 4 bases at J, with 7 bases between the two ends. This CDR3 is 11 amino acids long. Germline assignment: CDR1 SGHAT and CDR2 FQNNGV. In DNA form, the CDR3 reads TGTGCCACCCTCGTCACCGGGGAGCTGTTTTTT. As protein: CATLVTGELFF. The full variable domain, completed using reference TRBV11-2 and TRBJ2-2, is EAGVAQSPRYKIIEKRQSVAFWCNPISGHATLYWYQQILGQGPKLLIQFQNNGVVDDSQLPKDRFSAERLKGVDSTLKIQPAKLEDSAVYLCATLVTGELFFGEGSRLTVL.

This clonotype was counted a few times. V gene TRBV7-3 combines with J gene TRBJ2-1, with D possibly TRBD2 on 5 matching bases. V was trimmed by 4 bases and J by 8 bases, leaving 18 bases between them. This CDR3 spans 15 amino acids. Germline V CDR1 and CDR2: SGHTA, FQGTGA. The CDR3 DNA follows: TGTGCCAGCAGCTCACCGCTTAACGGAGCGGATGAGCAGTTCTTC. Its translation is CASSSPLNGADEQFF.

The sample holds a few counts of this clonotype. This rearrangement joins TRBV7-6 to TRBJ2-1; 8 positions agree with TRBD2. V lost 5 bases, J lost 7 bases, and 13 bases stayed unmatched. The CDR3 has 16 residues. The germline V gene has CDR1 SGHVS and CDR2 FNYEAQ. The CDR3 nucleotides read TGTGCCAGCAGCCTTGGGGGGGTAGCGGGATGGAATGAGCAGTTCTTC. It is translated as CASSLGGVAGWNEQFF.

The V call is TRBV11-2, the J call TRBJ2-3; D unclear. The germline V gene encodes CDR1 SGHAT and CDR2 FQNNGV. This CDR3 spans 16 amino acids. With 5 bases removed from V and 2 bases from J, the gap between germline ends came to 17 bases. CDR3 sequence: CASSRGVSQLTDTQYF. In DNA, the CDR3 is TGTGCCAGCAGCCGTGGCGTCTCACAGCTCACAGATACGCAGTATTTT.

The genes are TRBV20-1 and TRBJ1-4; D gene uncertain. V was pared by 2 bases and J by 3 bases, with 4 bases between. The CDR3 has 12 residues. Germline CDR1 is DFQATT and CDR2 is SNEGSKA (reference sequence). The CDR3 reads CSARQANEKLFF. The CDR3 DNA reads TGCAGTGCTAGACAGGCTAATGAAAAACTGTTTTTT.

V gene TRBV10-3 combines with J gene TRBJ1-2; 8 bases are a match to TRBD1. V shed 7 bases, J shed 6 bases, and the junction held 25 bases outside the gene matches. Looked up from germline, CDR1 is ENHRY and CDR2 is SYGVKD. CDR3 length equals 19 residues. The CDR3 DNA reads TGTGCCATCACCACGACAGGGGCGATGGGACCTTGGGGGGGCGATGGCTACACCTTC. Its translation is CAITTTGAMGPWGGDGYTF.

The J gene is TRBJ2-1, the V gene TRBV2; 7 nucleotides agree with TRBD2. After removal of 2 bases from V and 5 bases from J, the junction contained 9 bases not matched to a gene. CDR1 and CDR2 from the germline V gene are SNHLY and FYNNEI. The CDR3 loop spans 16 amino acids. CDR3 DNA: TGTGCCAGCAGTGAACTTGGGGGAGGGGAAGACAATGAGCAGTTCTTC. Its protein product is CASSELGGGEDNEQFF.

This sequence joins TRBV4-1 and TRBJ2-7; possibly TRBD2 for D (6 bases). V lost 3 bases and J lost 4, with 19 bases in between. This CDR3 spans 16 amino acids. CDR1 MGHRA and CDR2 YSYEKL come from the germline V gene. The chain's CDR3 is CASSQEGREFYYEQYF. CDR3 DNA sequence: TGCGCCAGCAGCCAGGAAGGACGGGAGTTTTATTACGAGCAGTACTTC.

This sequence joins TRBV7-8 and TRBJ2-4, with a tentative D call TRBD1 (5 bases). The CDR3 sequence is 13 residues long. In germline, CDR1 is SGHVS, CDR2 FQNEAQ. V dropped 5 bases and J dropped 4 bases, with 9 bases sitting between them. The DNA of the CDR3 is TGTGCCAGCAGCGATCGACAGAAAAACATTCAGTACTTC. This codes for CASSDRQKNIQYF. Looking up the rest from reference TRBV7-8 and TRBJ2-4 gives the full variable domain: GAGVSQSPRYKVAKRGQDVALRCDPISGHVSLFWYQQALGQGPEFLTYFQNEAQLDKSGLPSDRFFAERPEGSVSTLKIQRTQQEDSAVYLCASSDRQKNIQYFGAGTRLSVL.

This chain links TRBV7-2 with TRBJ2-5; D tentatively reads TRBD1 or TRBD2 (6 bases each). V lost 3 bases, J lost 4 bases, and 21 bases lay in between. CDR3 length: 17 amino acids. CDR1 is SGHTA, CDR2 FQGNSA, per germline. The CDR3 here is CASSFSAVTGAGETQYF. The DNA of the CDR3 is TGTGCCAGCAGCTTTTCCGCCGTAACGGGGGCGGGAGAGACCCAGTACTTC.

This clonotype turned up a few times. A much bigger clone sits one base away, suggesting this may be a read error. The rearrangement uses TRBV29-1 and TRBJ2-1; D might be TRBD1 (6 bases). The CDR3 loop spans 13 amino acids. V shed 4 bases and J shed 7 bases, with 14 bases lying between them. Germline V gene sequence: CDR1 SQVTM, CDR2 ANQGSEA. The CDR3 is CSVATGNKNEQFF. The CDR3 nucleotides are TGCAGCGTTGCTACAGGGAATAAGAATGAGCAGTTCTTC.

This clonotype was seen only a few times. This chain joins TRBV5-1 and TRBJ2-2; D not resolved. The V end lost 0 bases, the J end lost 2 bases, and 11 bases lay between the germline ends. The CDR3 contains 16 residues. Germline assignment: CDR1 SGHRS and CDR2 YFSETQ. CDR3 protein: CASSLVVGVNTGELFF. CDR3 DNA sequence: TGCGCCAGCAGCTTGGTAGTTGGGGTCAACACCGGGGAGCTGTTTTTT.

The rearrangement links TRBV20-1 to TRBJ2-5; 10 nucleotides agree with TRBD1. The J call may be incorrect, as the DNA end agrees better with TRBJ2-7. CDR1 is DFQATT and CDR2 is SNEGSKA in the germline V gene (reference sequence). The CDR3 totals 15 residues. CDR3 residues: CSAHSDRGDSYEQYF. The CDR3 DNA reads as TGCAGTGCTCACTCGGACAGGGGGGACTCCTACGAGCAGTACTTC.

On this clonotype itself: Compared with germline, one end of the junction differs, possibly owing to a read error. The chain combines TRBV10-3 with TRBJ2-6; no clear D. Germline CDR1 ENHRY, CDR2 SYGVKD. This CDR3 is 13 amino acids long. CDR3 in amino acids: CAIRESGANVLTF. The CDR3, as DNA: TGTGCCATCAGGGAGTCTGGGGCCAACGTCCTGACTTTC.

A remark on this clonotype: One junction end disagrees with the germline gene, perhaps due to a read error. The CDR3 coding sequence is TGCGCCAGCCTCGAATTCGCAGGCGAAGACGGCTACACCTTC. Protein: CASLEFAGEDGYTF. The chain joins TRBV7-9 to TRBJ1-2; D is ambiguous. Germline V gene data show CDR1 as SEHNR and CDR2 as FQNEAQ (reference sequence). The CDR3 has 14 residues.

This clonotype appeared a few times. The rearrangement links TRBV29-1 to TRBJ2-3; no reliable D call. Trimming removed 4 bases at V and 4 bases at J, with 12 bases between. CDR3 length: 13 residues. Germline V gene data show CDR1 as SQVTM and CDR2 as ANQGSEA. This chain's CDR3 is CSVVSVASDTQYF. The CDR3 region has the DNA TGCAGCGTTGTGTCGGTAGCTTCAGATACGCAGTATTTT.

This clonotype was detected only a few times. V and J are TRBV28 and TRBJ2-5; D unresolved. Germline lookup yields CDR1 MDHEN and CDR2 SYDVKM. The CDR3 extends over 11 amino acids. The V gene lost 4 bases and the J gene lost 9 bases, with 9 bases spanning the gap. CDR3 loop: CASSYGGAQYF. The DNA of the CDR3 is TGTGCCAGCAGTTATGGTGGGGCCCAGTACTTC. The full variable domain, rest sourced from reference TRBV28 and TRBJ2-5, is DVKVTQSSRYLVKRTGEKVFLECVQDMDHENMFWYRQDPGLGLRLIYFSYDVKMKEKGDIPEGYSVSREKKERFSLILESASTNQTSMYLCASSYGGAQYFGPGTRLLVL.

The chain is built from TRBV9 and TRBJ1-4, with D possibly being TRBD1 (5 bases). V lost 4 bases, J lost 12 bases, and 22 bases lay in between. This CDR3 contains 15 residues. Germline V gives CDR1 SGDLS, CDR2 YYNGEE. The CDR3 sequence is CASSPDEGFGEELFF. CDR3 in DNA: TGTGCCAGCAGCCCCGATGAGGGGTTTGGAGAAGAACTGTTTTTT.

This clonotype was seen a few times. This chain joins TRBV5-1 and TRBJ2-7; tentatively, D is TRBD1 (6 bases). CDR1 is SGHRS, CDR2 YFSETQ, per germline. Deletions cut 0 bases from V and 2 bases from J, with 15 bases between. There are 16 residues in the CDR3. CDR3 region: CASSLAADSTTYEQYF. CDR3 DNA: TGCGCCAGCAGCTTGGCGGCGGACAGTACAACCTACGAGCAGTACTTC.

In its sample, this clonotype was seen a few times. The chain recombines TRBV4-2 with TRBJ1-2; D gene ambiguous. This CDR3 is built from 17 residues. Germline V lookup: CDR1 LGHNA, CDR2 YNFKEQ. V shed 0 bases and J shed 4 bases, with 18 bases lying between them. The CDR3 region is CASSQDNSEAIFYGYTF. The CDR3 coding sequence is TGTGCCAGCAGCCAAGATAATTCAGAGGCAATCTTCTATGGCTACACCTTC.

The table lists this clonotype with a few counts. The V and J genes are TRBV13 and TRBJ2-5, with a weak D call TRBD1 (5 bases). Germline V CDR1 and CDR2: PRHDT, FYEKMQ (reference sequence). Trimming pared 5 bases from V and 5 bases from J, leaving 15 bases between. The length of the CDR3 is 14 residues. CDR3 region: CASSAQATQETQYF. The CDR3, as DNA: TGTGCCAGCAGCGCACAGGCCACCCAGGAGACCCAGTACTTC.

The rearrangement links TRBV12-3 or TRBV12-4 to TRBJ1-2; 7 nucleotides match TRBD1. Germline trimming cut 7 bases from V and 0 bases from J; bases unmatched to any gene: 5. The CDR3 has 14 residues. CDR3 DNA: TGTGCCAGCAATGGACAGGCTACTAACTATGGCTACACCTTC. Translated: CASNGQATNYGYTF.

The chain is built from TRBV12-3 or TRBV12-4 and TRBJ2-3; 7 nucleotides line up with TRBD1. V dropped 0 bases and J dropped 4; count of bases not matched to a gene: 7. The CDR3 covers 16 residues. CDR3 residues: CASSLAYQGDADTQYF. Here the CDR3 DNA reads TGTGCCAGCAGTTTAGCGTACCAGGGGGACGCAGATACGCAGTATTTT.